A single T cell receptor beta chain is shown here with its context. Its antigen is unknown. These data originate in a study of neoadjuvant anti-PD-1 for oral cavity cancer. Study as a whole: Nivolumab at 3 mg/kg was mostly given biweekly, three to four doses, pre-surgery. Patients without progression received a fourth nivolumab dose around day 43, then surgical resection on days 50-56. Study-level results: Higher pretreatment blood Treg/Th17 ratios correlated with higher pretreatment blood and lower post-treatment tumor TCRbeta clonality.

The V and J ends lost 4 bases and 8 bases, in that order; junction bases with no gene match: 5. Germline V CDR1 and CDR2: KGHSH, LQKENI. CDR3 size: 13 residues. Assay: immunoSEQ multiplex PCR; the TCRdb copy retains only in-frame clones and omits some. This sample has under 25,000 clones; 25% to 30% occur once, and the top ten carry around 17%. As to time point: after neoadjuvant nivolumab, at surgical resection. The sequence was collected from a person aged 40-85 years with oral cavity squamous cell carcinoma. The rearrangement joins TRBV18 to TRBJ1-1; TRBD1 aligns across 9 bases. The sample here was tumor tissue, taken after nivolumab (anti-PD-1) treatment. This CDR3 is CASSRTGGNEAFF. The CDR3 nucleotides are TGTGCCAGCTCACGAACAGGGGGCAACGAAGCTTTCTTT.